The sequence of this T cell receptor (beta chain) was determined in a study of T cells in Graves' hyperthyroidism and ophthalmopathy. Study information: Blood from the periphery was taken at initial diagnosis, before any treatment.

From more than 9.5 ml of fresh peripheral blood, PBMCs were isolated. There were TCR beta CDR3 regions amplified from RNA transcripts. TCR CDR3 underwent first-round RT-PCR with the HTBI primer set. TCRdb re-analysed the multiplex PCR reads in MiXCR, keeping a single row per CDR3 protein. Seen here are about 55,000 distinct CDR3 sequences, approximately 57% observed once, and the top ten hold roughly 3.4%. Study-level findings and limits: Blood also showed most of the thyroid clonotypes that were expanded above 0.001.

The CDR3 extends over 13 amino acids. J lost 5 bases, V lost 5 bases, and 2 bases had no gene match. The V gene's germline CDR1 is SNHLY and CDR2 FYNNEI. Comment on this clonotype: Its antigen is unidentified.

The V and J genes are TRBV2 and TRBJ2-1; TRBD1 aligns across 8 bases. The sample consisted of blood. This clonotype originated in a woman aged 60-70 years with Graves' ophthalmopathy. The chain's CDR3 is CASSQGANNEQFF. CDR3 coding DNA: TGTGCCAGCAGTCAGGGGGCAAACAATGAGCAGTTCTTC. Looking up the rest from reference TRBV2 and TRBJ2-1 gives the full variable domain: EPEVTQTPSHQVTQMGQEVILRCVPISNHLYFYWYRQILGQKVEFLVSFYNNEISEKSEIFDDQFSVERPDGSNFTLKIRSTKLEDSAMYFCASSQGANNEQFFGPGTRLTVL.